Described below is a single TCR beta chain sequence and its context. Deletions cut 5 bases from V and 5 bases from J, with 19 bases between. The CDR3 runs to 15 residues. Germline CDR1 reads SEHNR; CDR2 reads FQNEAQ (reference sequence). These data belong to a study of cytomegalovirus exposure and HLA in healthy donors. Overall study context: HLA-typed donors contributed approximately 92 million unique TCRs, which were held in an early data release.

The PCR made use of 60 Vbeta and 13 Jbeta primers. Sequencing used immunoSEQ multiplex PCR; TCRdb keeps in-frame clones, though not all of them. This sample has approximately 110,000 clones, with roughly 69% found just once. Donors had nominal health at sampling but likely had unrecorded immune exposures. The sequenced material came from PBMCs. This receptor was obtained from a young man in good health and CMV-seropositive. The rearrangement uses TRBV7-9 and TRBJ2-7; D might be TRBD2 (5 bases). DNA of the CDR3: TGTGCCAGCAGCCCCTCGGGATTACGACGTGACGAGCAGTACTTC. The encoded protein is CASSPSGLRRDEQYF. The full variable domain, in which reference TRBV7-9 and TRBJ2-7 provide the parts outside the CDR3, is DTGVSQNPRHKITKRGQNVTFRCDPISEHNRLYWYRQTLGQGPEFLTYFQNEAQLEKSRLLSDRFSAERPKGSFSTLEIQRTEQGDSAMYLCASSPSGLRRDEQYFGPGTRLTVT.